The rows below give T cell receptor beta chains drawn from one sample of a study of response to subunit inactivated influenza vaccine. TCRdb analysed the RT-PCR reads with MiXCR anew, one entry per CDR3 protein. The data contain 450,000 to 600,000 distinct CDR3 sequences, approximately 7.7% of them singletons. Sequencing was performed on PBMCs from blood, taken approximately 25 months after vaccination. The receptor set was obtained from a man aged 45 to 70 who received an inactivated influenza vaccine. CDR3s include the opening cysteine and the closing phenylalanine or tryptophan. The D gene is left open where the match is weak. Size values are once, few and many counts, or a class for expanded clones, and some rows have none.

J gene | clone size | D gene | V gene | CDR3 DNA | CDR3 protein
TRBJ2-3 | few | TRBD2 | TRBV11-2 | TGTGCCAGCAGCTTAGATCTACGGACTAGCGGGGGAGATACGCAGTATTTT | CASSLDLRTSGGDTQYF
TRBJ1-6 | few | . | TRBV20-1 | TGCAGTGCCCGAGCGGCGGGGGCGCGTTTTGATTCACCCCTCCACTTT | CSARAAGARFDSPLHF
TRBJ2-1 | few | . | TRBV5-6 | TGTGCCAGCAGCTTGTATGCGGACTCCTACAATGAGCAGTTCTTC | CASSLYADSYNEQFF
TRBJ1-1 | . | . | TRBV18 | TGTGCCAGCTCACCACCGATGGGGCAAGGGGCTGAAGCTTTCTTT | CASSPPMGQGAEAFF
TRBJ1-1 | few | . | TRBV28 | TGTGCCAGCAGTTTTCTTGAGGGGAGGATGAACACTGAAGCTTTCTTT | CASSFLEGRMNTEAFF
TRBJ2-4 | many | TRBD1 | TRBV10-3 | TGTGCCATCGGAGCGGGACAGGGGTCCAAAAACATTCAGTACTTC | CAIGAGQGSKNIQYF
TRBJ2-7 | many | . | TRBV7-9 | TGTGCCAGCAGCTTACAGTTTCCGCAGGATTCCTACGAGCAGTACTTC | CASSLQFPQDSYEQYF
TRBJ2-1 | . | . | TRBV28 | TGTGCCATTAGAATAGAGAGCGGAAACAATGAGCAGTTCTTC | CAIRIESGNNEQFF
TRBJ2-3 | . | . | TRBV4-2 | TGTGCCAGCAGCCAAGTTGCGGGACTTCGCATGCTTTCTAGCACAGATACGCAGTATTTT | CASSQVAGLRMLSSTDTQYF
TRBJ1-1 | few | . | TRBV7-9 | TGTGCCAGCGCCAGCCGCGGGGACACTGAAGCTTTCTTT | CASASRGDTEAFF
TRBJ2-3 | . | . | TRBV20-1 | TGCAGTGCTAGAGATGACTCTAGCACAGATACGCAGTATTTT | CSARDDSSTDTQYF
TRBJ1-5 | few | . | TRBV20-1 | TGCAGTGCTTCCGGGACCCGCAGTAGTCAGCCCCAGCATTTT | CSASGTRSSQPQHF
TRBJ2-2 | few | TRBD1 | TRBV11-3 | TGTGCCAGCAGACCAGGACAGGGGGCCTCGAACACCGGGGAGCTGTTTTTT | CASRPGQGASNTGELFF
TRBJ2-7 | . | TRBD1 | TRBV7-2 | TGTGCCAGCAGCTTATTTCAGGGGGCGCGAGAGCAGTACTTC | CASSLFQGAREQYF
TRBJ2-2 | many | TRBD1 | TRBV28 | TGTGCCAGCAAAACCGGGACAGGGGGCACCGGGGAGCTGTTTTTT | CASKTGTGGTGELFF
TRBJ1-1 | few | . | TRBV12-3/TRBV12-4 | TGTGCCAGCAGTTTGCTTGTCACTGAAGCTTTCTTT | CASSLLVTEAFF
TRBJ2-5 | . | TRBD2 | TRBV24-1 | TGTGCCACCAGTGTTCGGGCTAGCGGGGGGGCAGAGACCCAGTACTTC | CATSVRASGGAETQYF
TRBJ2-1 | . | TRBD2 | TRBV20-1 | TGCAGTCCCCGGGACTATTACAATGAGCAGTTCTTC | CSPRDYYNEQFF
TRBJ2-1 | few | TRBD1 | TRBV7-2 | TGTGCCAGCAGCCTAACAGGGGATAGATACAATGAGCAGTTCTTC | CASSLTGDRYNEQFF
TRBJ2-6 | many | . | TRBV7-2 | TGTGCCAGCAGCTTAGCGCGAAGTACAGGGTCCTCTGGGGCCAACGTCCTGACTTTC | CASSLARSTGSSGANVLTF
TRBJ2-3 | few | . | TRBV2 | TGTGCCAGCACATCCAGATCTAGCACAGATACGCAGTATTTT | CASTSRSSTDTQYF
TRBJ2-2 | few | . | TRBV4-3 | TGCGCCAGCAGCCAAGAATTGGGGGAGCTGTTTTTT | CASSQELGELFF
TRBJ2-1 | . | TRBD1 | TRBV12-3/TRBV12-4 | TGTGCCAGCCTACAAAGAATAGGGGGCGCGTACAATGAGCAGTTCTTC | CASLQRIGGAYNEQFF
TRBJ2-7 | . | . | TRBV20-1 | TGCAGTGCTAGCGACCAGACCTACGAGCAGTACTTC | CSASDQTYEQYF
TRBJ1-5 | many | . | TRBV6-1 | TGTGCCAGCACCAACCCTTCCGGGAGGGGAAATCAGCCCCAGCATTTT | CASTNPSGRGNQPQHF
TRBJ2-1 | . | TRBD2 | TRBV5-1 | TGCGCCAGCAGCTTGGCCTCCCTAGCGGACTACAATGAGCAGTTCTTC | CASSLASLADYNEQFF
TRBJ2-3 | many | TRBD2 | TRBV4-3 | TGCGCCAGCAGCCAAAAAATTAGCGGGCCGACAGATACGCAGTATTTT | CASSQKISGPTDTQYF